A selection of T cell receptor beta chains follows, all from one sample in a study of blood T cell repertoires in COVID-19. The data were produced by immunoSEQ multiplex PCR, yet TCRdb's version contains in-frame clones alone and is incomplete. There are about 60,000 clones in the sample; 70% to 85% occur only once, and around 9.7% lies in the top ten. Specimen: peripheral blood. Receptor source: a human donor in a cohort sampled during active COVID-19. CDR3s include the opening cysteine and the closing phenylalanine or tryptophan. The D gene is left open where the match is weak. A row's size may be missing; if present it is once, few, many or a size class.

d_call	clone_size	v_call	j_call	cdr3_aa	cdr3_nt
-	-	TRBV19	TRBJ1-3	CASRVLAGNTIYF	TGTGCCAGTCGAGTTTTGGCTGGAAACACCATATATTTT
TRBD2	-	TRBV7-2	TRBJ2-1	CASSLGGAGGYNEQFF	TGTGCCAGCAGCTTAGGTGGTGCGGGAGGGTACAATGAGCAGTTCTTC
-	-	TRBV6-2/TRBV6-3	TRBJ1-3	CASNPQGHSGNTIYF	TGTGCCAGCAACCCACAGGGCCACTCTGGAAACACCATATATTTT
TRBD1	-	TRBV7-2	TRBJ1-3	CASSQGASVAGNTIYF	TGTGCCAGCAGCCAGGGGGCATCAGTCGCTGGAAACACCATATATTTT
-	-	TRBV2	TRBJ2-7	CASSTRSEQYF	TGTGCCAGCAGCACCCGGTCCGAGCAGTACTTC
TRBD1	-	TRBV5-1	TRBJ2-1	CASSLGGQGANEQFF	TGCGCCAGCAGCTTGGGGGGACAGGGGGCCAATGAGCAGTTCTTC
TRBD1	-	TRBV12-3/TRBV12-4	TRBJ2-5	CASSGDRPETQYF	TGTGCCAGCAGCGGGGACAGGCCAGAGACCCAGTACTTC
TRBD1	once	TRBV7-2	TRBJ2-2	CASSFKGQGAGELFF	TGTGCCAGCAGCTTTAAGGGACAGGGGGCCGGGGAGCTGTTTTTT
TRBD2	-	TRBV6-5	TRBJ2-1	CASSRAGASYNEQFF	TGTGCCAGCAGCCGAGCGGGAGCGTCCTACAATGAGCAGTTCTTC
-	-	TRBV24-1	TRBJ1-2	CATSDSSRGNYGYTF	TGTGCCACCAGTGACTCTTCAAGAGGGAATTATGGCTACACCTTC
-	-	TRBV7-2	TRBJ2-1	CASSLMSGYNEQFF	TGTGCCAGCAGCTTAATGTCAGGGTACAATGAGCAGTTCTTC
TRBD1	-	TRBV30	TRBJ1-2	CAWSVPGTGGKYTF	TGTGCCTGGAGTGTACCCGGGACAGGGGGCAAATACACCTTC
TRBD2	-	TRBV5-6	TRBJ2-1	CASSRPGGRAQNEQFF	TGTGCCAGCAGCCGGCCAGGCGGGAGGGCACAGAATGAGCAGTTCTTC
TRBD1	-	TRBV3-1/TRBV3-2	TRBJ2-7	CASSRGTGNYEQYF	TGTGCCAGCAGCCGAGGGACAGGGAACTACGAGCAGTACTTC
-	-	TRBV29-1	TRBJ2-1	CSVEQVSSYNEQFF	TGCAGCGTTGAGCAGGTTAGCTCCTACAATGAGCAGTTCTTC
TRBD2	-	TRBV24-1	TRBJ2-3	CATSAAGTSGKKDTQYF	TGTGCCACCAGTGCCGCCGGGACTAGCGGGAAGAAAGATACGCAGTATTTT
-	many	TRBV28	TRBJ2-7	CASSFKIGVRSEYF	TGTGCCAGCAGTTTTAAGATTGGAGTCCGCTCTGAGTACTTC
TRBD2	-	TRBV9	TRBJ2-3	CASSGSGRDTQYF	TGTGCCAGCAGCGGTAGCGGGAGGGATACGCAGTATTTT
TRBD2	-	TRBV24-1	TRBJ2-2	CATSDHWEREGRTGELFF	TGTGCCACCAGTGACCATTGGGAGCGGGAGGGCCGAACCGGGGAGCTGTTTTTT
-	-	TRBV12-5	TRBJ2-1	CASGSDNNEQFF	TGTGCTAGTGGTTCAGACAACAATGAGCAGTTCTTC
-	-	TRBV5-1	TRBJ1-1	CASSLEARATNTEAFF	TGCGCCAGCAGCTTGGAGGCGCGGGCTACGAACACTGAAGCTTTCTTT
-	-	TRBV5-1	TRBJ2-2	CASSLVLEGGELFF	TGCGCCAGCAGCTTGGTACTTGAGGGCGGGGAGCTGTTTTTT
-	-	TRBV6-5	TRBJ2-7	CASGARTYEQYF	TGTGCCAGCGGGGCCAGAACCTACGAGCAGTACTTC
TRBD2	-	TRBV5-4	TRBJ2-7	CASSLQGLETEYF	TGTGCCAGCAGCTTGCAGGGACTAGAGACGGAGTACTTC
-	-	TRBV29-1	TRBJ2-1	CSAGGGSYNEQFF	TGCAGCGCGGGTGGAGGGTCCTACAATGAGCAGTTCTTC
TRBD1	-	TRBV28	TRBJ1-5	CASLEGAGGISNQPQHF	TGTGCCAGCCTAGAGGGGGCCGGAGGGATTAGCAATCAGCCCCAGCATTTT
-	-	TRBV3-1/TRBV3-2	TRBJ1-2	CASSQPRGKGGYTF	TGTGCCAGCAGCCAACCCCGGGGGAAGGGTGGCTACACCTTC
-	-	TRBV18	TRBJ2-3	CASSPQGFLGTDTQYF	TGTGCCAGCTCACCACAGGGGTTCTTGGGCACAGATACGCAGTATTTT
-	-	TRBV24-1	TRBJ2-5	CATSNKGRETQYF	TGTGCCACATCTAACAAAGGGAGGGAGACCCAGTACTTC
TRBD1	-	TRBV15	TRBJ2-7	CATSTQRTGGNRKQYF	TGTGCCACCAGCACGCAACGGACAGGGGGAAATAGGAAGCAGTACTTC
TRBD1	-	TRBV10-1	TRBJ1-3	CASSGTGSSGNTIYF	TGCGCCAGCTCCGGGACAGGATCCTCTGGAAACACCATATATTTT
TRBD1	-	TRBV2	TRBJ1-1	CASSGDDRGLNTEAFF	TGTGCCAGCAGCGGGGACGACAGGGGCCTGAACACTGAAGCTTTCTTT
-	-	TRBV23-1	TRBJ1-2	CASTNQGYYGYTF	TGCGCCAGCACCAATCAGGGGTACTATGGCTACACCTTC
TRBD1	-	TRBV9	TRBJ2-1	CASNKGQGLEQFF	TGTGCCAGCAATAAGGGACAGGGACTGGAGCAGTTCTTC
TRBD1	-	TRBV5-1	TRBJ1-1	CASTLGGGQDTEAFF	TGCGCCAGCACCCTTGGAGGGGGCCAGGACACTGAAGCTTTCTTT
-	-	TRBV19	TRBJ2-3	CASSIAPGYADTQYF	TGTGCCAGTAGTATAGCACCAGGGTACGCAGATACGCAGTATTTT
-	-	TRBV4-3	TRBJ2-1	CASSPLLVVPEQFF	TGCGCCAGCAGCCCTTTACTAGTCGTCCCTGAGCAGTTCTTC
-	once	TRBV7-2	TRBJ2-5	CASSLSGGGLETQYF	TGTGCCAGCAGCTTATCCGGAGGGGGCTTGGAGACCCAGTACTTC
-	-	TRBV5-5	TRBJ1-2	CASSFREGSRGYTF	TGTGCCAGCAGCTTCAGGGAGGGGTCGCGTGGCTACACCTTC
-	-	TRBV30	TRBJ2-3	CAWSAGLFSTDTQYF	TGTGCCTGGAGTGCCGGACTGTTTAGCACAGATACGCAGTATTTT
-	-	TRBV6-6	TRBJ2-7	CASSYSSQLAYEQYF	TGTGCCAGCAGTTACTCGTCGCAATTAGCCTACGAGCAGTACTTC
-	-	TRBV19	TRBJ2-7	CASTLDSSSSGQYF	TGTGCCAGTACTTTGGACTCTTCCTCATCCGGGCAGTACTTC
-	-	TRBV7-9	TRBJ1-4	CASSYQGRVNEKLFF	TGTGCCAGCAGCTACCAGGGTCGGGTTAATGAAAAACTGTTTTTT
TRBD2	-	TRBV6-1	TRBJ2-1	CASSELAGGPNEQFF	TGTGCCAGCAGTGAACTAGCGGGAGGGCCCAATGAGCAGTTCTTC
-	-	TRBV7-9	TRBJ2-2	CASSPERSTGELFF	TGTGCCAGCAGCCCCGAGCGTAGCACCGGGGAGCTGTTTTTT
TRBD1	-	TRBV29-1	TRBJ2-2	CSVGDRRAGELFF	TGCAGCGTTGGGGACAGGAGGGCCGGGGAGCTGTTTTTT
-	once	TRBV11-2	TRBJ2-7	CASSLDQSRSEQYF	TGTGCCAGCAGCTTAGATCAGTCTAGAAGCGAGCAGTACTTC
-	-	TRBV19	TRBJ1-3	CASSIRGGWNLASGNTIYF	TGTGCCAGTAGTATAAGGGGCGGTTGGAACTTGGCGTCTGGAAACACCATATATTTT
-	few	TRBV6-6	TRBJ1-5	CASTQGNQPQHF	TGTGCCAGCACGCAGGGGAATCAGCCCCAGCATTTT
TRBD2	-	TRBV30	TRBJ2-5	CAWRAPGGQETQYF	TGTGCCTGGAGGGCCCCGGGGGGACAAGAGACCCAGTACTTC
-	many	TRBV6-5	TRBJ1-1	CASMVQTNTEAFF	TGTGCCAGCATGGTACAGACGAACACTGAAGCTTTCTTT